This T cell receptor beta chain comes out of a study of T cell repertoires in aging, cancer and after chemotherapy. Amplification of TCR beta used genomic DNA extracted from peripheral blood. Rearranged V-D-J TRB sequences were amplified with a mixed TRB-A/B primer pool. Via MiXCR, TCRdb re-called the multiplex PCR reads, giving one row per CDR3 protein. The data show about 11,000 distinct CDR3 sequences, around a third seen once. Findings of the study overall: These repertoire data do not allow conclusions about immunological memory after chemotherapy.

This clonotype occurred a few times. Its specificity is unknown. The length of the CDR3 is 15 residues. The V segment lost 6 bases and the J segment 5 bases; nucleotides outside the gene matches: 11. The chain joins TRBV12-3 or TRBV12-4 to TRBJ2-3; TRBD1 matches at 7 bases. Sequenced sample: blood. The receptor was isolated from a human donor in good health. The donor label of this sample is uncertain. The CDR3 loop is CASSPARGRRDTQYF. In DNA, the CDR3 is TGTGCCAGCAGCCCAGCAAGGGGGCGTAGAGATACGCAGTATTTT.